The TCR beta chain described here comes from a study of cytomegalovirus exposure and HLA in healthy donors. 60 Vbeta and 13 Jbeta primers were used in PCR. Libraries were prepared by immunoSEQ multiplex PCR; TCRdb keeps only in-frame clonotypes and omits some of them. The table lists over 40,000 clones, roughly 80% of them singletons. Findings of the study overall: CMV serostatus was the sole immune exposure data available. Several of the most significant clusters appeared linked to common viral pathogens, based on a later analysis.

Germline V gene lookup returns CDR1 MNHEY and CDR2 SVGAGI. The CDR3 consists of 13 residues. V gave up 5 bases and J gave up 5 bases, with 12 bases separating them. Healthy people donating bone marrow made up the donors. This clone rates as medium-sized. Its antigen is unidentified. The sequence derives from a woman aged 40-49 years in good health and CMV-seropositive. Sequenced sample: PBMCs. This rearrangement joins TRBV6-5 to TRBJ1-1; D ambiguous. CDR3: CASSRTGETEAFF. Written as DNA, the CDR3 is TGTGCCAGCAGTCGGACGGGAGAAACTGAAGCTTTCTTT.